The 27 T cell receptor beta chains reported below all come from one sample, sequenced in a study of CD8 T cells in Susac syndrome. When the RNA was reverse transcribed, random hexamers were used with an input of roughly 0.5 to 1 ug. TCRdb used MiXCR to reprocess the immunoSEQ multiplex PCR reads, holding one entry per CDR3 protein. The repertoire holds 150,000 to 200,000 distinct CDR3 sequences, with about 95% as singletons. Sequencing was carried out using CD4+ T cells from PBMCs. The receptors stem from a human donor in good health.

The chain uses TRBV29-1 and TRBJ2-5, with 9 bases that match TRBD2. This CDR3 region has 15 residues. Germline V lookup: CDR1 SQVTM, CDR2 ANQGSEA. With 2 bases clipped from V and 2 bases from J, the junction kept 6 bases outside the gene matches. The CDR3 nucleotides read TGCAGCGTTGAATCGCTAGCGGGGACACAAGAGACCCAGTACTTC. Translated: CSVESLAGTQETQYF.

The V and J genes are TRBV29-1 and TRBJ2-1; TRBD2 agrees at 11 bases. CDR3 length equals 17 residues. Germline-derived CDR1 and CDR2 are SQVTM and ANQGSEA. The V gene end was trimmed by 1 base and the J gene end by 1 base; junction bases not matched to a gene: 6. CDR3 residues: CSVEVSSGGTSYNEQFF. CDR3 DNA sequence: TGCAGCGTTGAAGTGTCTAGCGGGGGGACTTCCTACAATGAGCAGTTCTTC.

In this sample, this clonotype turned up once. The CDR3 here is CASAGQGDYGYTF. For the CDR3, the DNA is TGTGCCAGCGCGGGACAGGGAGACTATGGCTACACCTTC. This chain connects TRBV6-2 or TRBV6-3 to TRBJ1-2; 9 bases line up with TRBD1. Trimming cost V 8 bases and J 3 bases; bases outside gene matches: 4. Germline V gives CDR1 MNHEY, CDR2 SVGEGT. The CDR3 extends over 13 amino acids.

This chain uses TRBV12-3 or TRBV12-4 with TRBJ2-5; the match to TRBD2 covers 14 bases. The CDR3 is 18 amino acids. Germline trimming cut 5 bases from V and 1 base from J; bases unmatched to any gene: 9. CDR3 protein: CASSGLAGGRRLQETQYF. The CDR3 DNA follows: TGTGCCAGCAGTGGACTAGCGGGGGGCCGACGCCTCCAAGAGACCCAGTACTTC.

The rearrangement links TRBV29-1 to TRBJ2-7; possibly TRBD2 for D (7 bases). The ends were cut back, 3 bases at V and 5 bases at J, with 11 bases in the middle. From germline, CDR1 is SQVTM and CDR2 ANQGSEA. The CDR3 is made up of 12 amino acids. The chain's CDR3 is CSVDRGGHEQYF. The CDR3 DNA is TGCAGCGTTGACAGGGGAGGGCACGAGCAGTACTTC.

The V gene is TRBV29-1, the J gene TRBJ2-5; 9 bases are shared with TRBD1. In germline, CDR1 is SQVTM, CDR2 ANQGSEA. V was pared by 5 bases and J by 1 base, with 5 bases of the junction left unmatched. The CDR3 contains 14 residues. The CDR3 DNA is TGCAGCGTTATTCCGGGACAGGGCCAAGAGACCCAGTACTTC. It is translated as CSVIPGQGQETQYF.

The genes are TRBV7-9 and TRBJ2-1, with 10 bases lining up with TRBD2. V gave up 7 bases and J gave up 9 bases; unmatched junction bases: 6. The length of the CDR3 is 13 residues. Germline-derived CDR1 and CDR2 are SEHNR and FQNEAQ (reference sequence). CDR3 region: CASTRSGGREQFF. CDR3 coding DNA: TGTGCCAGCACCCGTAGCGGGGGGCGTGAGCAGTTCTTC.

This chain links TRBV29-1 with TRBJ1-4; the D is unclear. Deletions cut 6 bases from V and 7 bases from J, with 18 bases between. There are 14 residues in the CDR3. Germline loops: CDR1 SQVTM, CDR2 ANQGSEA. The CDR3 DNA is TGCAGCGTCCTGACCCCCCCACCGGTTGAAAAACTGTTTTTT. This codes for CSVLTPPPVEKLFF.

The sample holds a few counts of this clonotype. The genes are TRBV19 and TRBJ2-5, with unresolved D. Trimming removed 5 bases from V and 5 bases from J, with 9 bases in between. The V gene's germline CDR1 is LNHDA and CDR2 SQIVND (reference sequence). CDR3 length: 12 residues. CDR3 in DNA: TGTGCCAGTAGTTCTCCGGCGGAGACCCAGTACTTC. Translation gives CASSSPAETQYF.

The rearrangement links TRBV4-2 to TRBJ2-5, with 8 nucleotides matching TRBD2. The germline CDR1 and CDR2 sequences are LGHNA and YNFKEQ. After removal of 3 bases from V and 7 bases from J, the junction contained 4 bases not matched to a gene. The CDR3 extends over 13 amino acids. The CDR3, as DNA: TGTGCCAGCAGCCAGGGACTAGTTTCGACCCAGTACTTC. Encoded protein: CASSQGLVSTQYF.

The chain carries TRBV4-2 and TRBJ2-2; either TRBD1 or TRBD2 may fit D (5 bases each). Germline CDR1 LGHNA, CDR2 YNFKEQ. V shed 0 bases and J shed 6 bases, with 14 bases lying between them. The CDR3 totals 16 residues. In DNA form, the CDR3 reads TGTGCCAGCAGCCAAGATGTAGTTCGGGGACCCGGGGAGCTGTTTTTT. It yields the protein CASSQDVVRGPGELFF.

This clonotype was counted a single time. The J gene is TRBJ2-5, the V gene TRBV20-1; a weak D match, TRBD1 (5 bases). This CDR3 spans 15 amino acids. Trimming cost V 5 bases and J 2 bases, with 18 bases left between them. CDR1 is DFQATT and CDR2 is SNEGSKA in the germline V gene (reference sequence). Here the CDR3 DNA reads TGCAGTGCTGGAACGACAGAGCCCTTACAAGAGACCCAGTACTTC. Translating it yields CSAGTTEPLQETQYF.

The gene calls are TRBV30 and TRBJ1-4; TRBD1 agrees at 9 bases. This CDR3 is 15 amino acids long. Losses at the gene ends were 2 bases for V and 1 base for J; bases not matched to a gene: 2. Germline values: CDR1 GTSNPN, CDR2 SVGIG (reference sequence). The CDR3 is CAWSKGQGTNEKLFF. For the CDR3, the DNA is TGTGCCTGGAGTAAGGGACAGGGAACTAATGAAAAACTGTTTTTT.

CDR3 protein: CASSEADRGNSPLHF. The CDR3, as DNA: TGTGCCAGCAGTGAAGCGGACAGGGGTAATTCACCCCTCCACTTT. The chain combines TRBV2 with TRBJ1-6, with 9 positions matching TRBD1. Germline V gives CDR1 SNHLY, CDR2 FYNNEI. The CDR3 has 15 residues. V was clipped by 0 bases and J by 6 bases; unmatched bases: 0. Using reference TRBV2 and TRBJ1-6 for the parts outside the CDR3, the full variable domain is EPEVTQTPSHQVTQMGQEVILRCVPISNHLYFYWYRQILGQKVEFLVSFYNNEISEKSEIFDDQFSVERPDGSNFTLKIRSTKLEDSAMYFCASSEADRGNSPLHFGNGTRLTVT.

The gene calls are TRBV30 and TRBJ2-2; TRBD2 aligns across 7 bases. Losses at the gene ends were 4 bases for V and 0 bases for J; bases not matched to a gene: 2. Per germline, CDR1 GTSNPN and CDR2 SVGIG (reference sequence). The CDR3 has 14 residues. CDR3 DNA: TGTGCCTGGATGGGAGGGACGAACACCGGGGAGCTGTTTTTT. Its translation: CAWMGGTNTGELFF.

The rearrangement links TRBV12-3 or TRBV12-4 to TRBJ2-1, with TRBD2 identical over 9 bases. The CDR3 extends over 13 amino acids. V gave up 11 bases and J gave up 9 bases; unmatched junction bases: 11. Written as DNA, the CDR3 is TGTGCCGACGCAATAGCGGGGGCCACTGAGCAGTTCTTC. Translation gives CADAIAGATEQFF.

This clonotype was counted once. This chain uses TRBV11-2 with TRBJ2-6; D remains unclear. This CDR3 is 14 amino acids long. V was cut by 6 bases and J by 2 bases, with 8 bases left in between. CDR1 is SGHAT and CDR2 is FQNNGV in the germline V gene. CDR3 nucleotides: TGTGCCAGCAGTCCCAGCGCTGGGGCCAACGTCCTGACTTTC. This codes for CASSPSAGANVLTF.

In this sample, this clonotype turned up once. This chain connects TRBV27 to TRBJ1-6, with 8 bases aligning to TRBD1. Germline V gives CDR1 MNHEY, CDR2 SMNVEV (reference sequence). The J segment lost 7 bases and the V segment lost 5 bases, leaving 7 bases of the junction unmatched. This CDR3 spans 15 amino acids. CDR3 residues: CASSPGTGPNSPLHF. The CDR3 bases are TGTGCCAGCAGTCCGGGGACAGGCCCCAATTCACCCCTCCACTTT.

The V call is TRBV30, the J call TRBJ1-2, with D uncertain. V lost 2 bases, J lost 4 bases, and 14 bases lay in between. The CDR3 extends over 14 amino acids. In germline, CDR1 is GTSNPN, CDR2 SVGIG (reference sequence). CDR3 bases: TGTGCCTGGAGTAACCCGTGGGATTCCTATGGCTACACCTTC. It is translated as CAWSNPWDSYGYTF.

This chain joins TRBV29-1 and TRBJ2-1, with 15 bases lining up with TRBD2. CDR3 length: 15 residues. Per the germline V gene, CDR1 is SQVTM and CDR2 is ANQGSEA. Losses at the gene ends were 4 bases for V and 4 bases for J; bases not matched to a gene: 2. The CDR3 reads CSVGTSGGAYNEQFF. In DNA, the CDR3 is TGCAGCGTTGGGACTAGCGGGGGGGCTTACAATGAGCAGTTCTTC.

V gene TRBV6-9 combines with J gene TRBJ2-7; D ambiguous. CDR1 MNHGY and CDR2 SVAAGI come from the germline V gene. CDR3 length equals 9 residues. Trimming cost V 9 bases and J 5 bases, with 5 bases left between them. CDR3 protein: CARVHEQYF. The CDR3 DNA follows: TGTGCCAGGGTCCACGAGCAGTACTTC.

V is TRBV20-1 and J is TRBJ2-5, with D possibly TRBD1 on 6 matching bases. The CDR3 has 13 residues. CDR1 is DFQATT, CDR2 SNEGSKA, per germline (reference sequence). With 7 bases removed from V and 7 bases from J, the gap between germline ends came to 19 bases. In nucleotides, the CDR3 is TGCAGTGTCCCCAATCTCAAAGGGGGGACCCAGTACTTC. Protein product: CSVPNLKGGTQYF.

The rearrangement links TRBV6-2 or TRBV6-3 to TRBJ1-5; D might be TRBD1 (5 bases). This CDR3 contains 15 residues. Per the germline V gene, CDR1 is MNHEY and CDR2 is SVGEGT. The ends were cut back, 7 bases at V and 0 bases at J, with 13 bases in the middle. CDR3 DNA sequence: TGTGCCAGCACCCCGCCAGGGTATAGCAATCAGCCCCAGCATTTT. It yields the protein CASTPPGYSNQPQHF.

This clonotype appeared once. Here the CDR3 reads CASSDVPGYEQYF. The CDR3 nucleotides are TGTGCCAGCAGTGACGTTCCGGGCTACGAGCAGTACTTC. The chain couples TRBV2 to TRBJ2-7; D unclear. Trimming shortened V by 3 bases and J by 3 bases, and 9 bases separated the two germline ends. Germline lookup yields CDR1 SNHLY and CDR2 FYNNEI. This CDR3 comprises 13 residues.

The V gene is TRBV7-2, the J gene TRBJ2-5; 12 bases line up with TRBD2. J was trimmed by 4 bases and V by 6 bases; bases with no gene match: 9. This CDR3 comprises 16 residues. From germline, CDR1 is SGHTA and CDR2 FQGNSA. The CDR3: CASRRVSSGGAETQYF. In DNA, the CDR3 is TGTGCCAGCAGACGAGTTTCTAGCGGGGGGGCAGAGACCCAGTACTTC.

The chain recombines TRBV20-1 with TRBJ1-5, with 8 bases lining up with TRBD1. Trimming took 7 bases from V and 3 from J; bases not matched to a gene: 2. This CDR3 has 12 residues. CDR1 and CDR2 (germline): DFQATT, SNEGSKA (reference sequence). CDR3 residues: CSGGQVNQPQHF. The CDR3 DNA follows: TGCAGTGGGGGACAGGTCAATCAGCCCCAGCATTTT.

The chain joins TRBV29-1 to TRBJ2-3; 8 nucleotides agree with TRBD2. CDR1 and CDR2 (germline): SQVTM, ANQGSEA. The CDR3 loop spans 15 amino acids. Unmatched junction bases numbered 5, after V lost 1 base and J lost 2 bases. CDR3 protein: CSVEVRRGVTDTQYF. In DNA form, the CDR3 reads TGCAGCGTTGAAGTGCGGCGGGGGGTCACAGATACGCAGTATTTT.